One and the same sample provided the 3 T cell receptor beta chains below, sequenced in a study of blood T cell repertoires in COVID-19 (dated by TCRdb to about 2020). The method was the immunoSEQ multiplex PCR assay. TCRdb mirrors the immuneACCESS table, restricted to in-frame sequences. Some clones are absent from its copies; in checked studies, under half trace to an unresolved V gene, and the reason for the others is unknown. Within this sample are around 63,000 clones, with nearly 90% of them counted one time only. Less than 4.5% of the sample is taken by the ten largest. The specimen sequenced was peripheral blood. These TCRs come from a man aged 50-59 years with active COVID-19.

V is TRBV7-2 and J is TRBJ1-3; D might be TRBD1 (5 bases). Germline V gene sequence: CDR1 SGHTA, CDR2 FQGNSA. V lost 3 bases, J lost 2 bases, and 14 bases lay in between. CDR3 length: 16 residues. The CDR3 sequence is CASSFLGAYAGNTIYF. In nucleotides, the CDR3 is TGTGCCAGCAGCTTTCTTGGGGCATACGCTGGAAACACCATATATTTT. Together with reference TRBV7-2 and TRBJ1-3, the CDR3 gives the full variable domain: GAGVSQSPSNKVTEKGKDVELRCDPISGHTALYWYRQSLGQGLEFLIYFQGNSAPDKSGLPSDRFSAERTGGSVSTLTIQRTQQEDSAVYLCASSFLGAYAGNTIYFGEGSWLTVV.

The V call is TRBV19, the J call TRBJ2-1, with 15 bases that match TRBD2. V lost 1 base to trimming and J lost 9 bases; unmatched junction nucleotides: 1. From germline, CDR1 is LNHDA and CDR2 SQIVND (reference sequence). The CDR3 has 15 residues. Written as DNA, the CDR3 is TGTGCCAGTAGTATAGCGGGACTAGCGGGGGGTGAGCAGTTCTTC. This encodes CASSIAGLAGGEQFF.

This clone was counted between two and nine times. In the same sample, other DNA sequences code for this CDR3. This chain connects TRBV7-2 to TRBJ2-2; D is unresolved. The CDR3 extends over 12 amino acids. The germline CDR1 and CDR2 sequences are SGHTA and FQGNSA. Trimming left V 4 bases short and J 3 bases short, with 3 bases between. CDR3 coding DNA: TGTGCCAGCAGCTCTGACACCGGGGAGCTGTTTTTT. Amino acids: CASSSDTGELFF.